These T cell receptor beta chains were read from a single sample in a study of T cell responses to AZD1222 COVID-19 vaccine. This table comes from immunoSEQ multiplex PCR, and its TCRdb copy is limited to in-frame clones, with some not included. The table has fewer than 150,000 clones, 88% seen once. Sequenced material: peripheral blood, taken on day 0 of AZD1222 vaccination. The receptors here all came from an adult in good health. Each CDR3 is given with its conserved first and last residue. A D gene is named only where the DNA matches it firmly. Only part of the rows carry a size: once, few, many, or a class if the clone is expanded.

CDR3aa: CASLGTSGVYEQYF
CDR3nt: TGTGCCAGCTTAGGGACCTCAGGGGTCTACGAGCAGTACTTC
j_gene: TRBJ2-7
d_gene: .
abundance: few
v_gene: TRBV18

CDR3aa: CASSHALGTGELFF
CDR3nt: TGTGCCAGCAGTCACGCCTTGGGGACCGGGGAGCTGTTTTTT
j_gene: TRBJ2-2
d_gene: .
abundance: .
v_gene: TRBV27

CDR3aa: CASSLEALPNTEAFF
CDR3nt: TGTGCCAGCAGCTTAGAAGCACTACCGAACACTGAAGCTTTCTTT
j_gene: TRBJ1-1
d_gene: .
abundance: .
v_gene: TRBV11-2

CDR3aa: CASSYPESNQPQHF
CDR3nt: TGTGCCAGCAGTTACCCGGAGAGCAATCAGCCCCAGCATTTT
j_gene: TRBJ1-5
d_gene: .
abundance: .
v_gene: TRBV6-2/TRBV6-3

CDR3aa: CASKGPNYGYTF
CDR3nt: TGTGCCAGCAAAGGGCCGAACTATGGCTACACCTTC
j_gene: TRBJ1-2
d_gene: .
abundance: .
v_gene: TRBV28

CDR3aa: CAISRDGNQPQHF
CDR3nt: TGTGCCATCAGCCGGGACGGTAATCAGCCCCAGCATTTT
j_gene: TRBJ1-5
d_gene: .
abundance: .
v_gene: TRBV10-3

CDR3aa: CASSLSADRLNQPQHF
CDR3nt: TGTGCCAGCAGCTTGTCTGCCGACAGGCTCAATCAGCCCCAGCATTTT
j_gene: TRBJ1-5
d_gene: .
abundance: .
v_gene: TRBV7-8

CDR3aa: CASSLPSWTDQNAYEQFF
CDR3nt: TGTGCCAGCAGTTTACCCTCCTGGACCGACCAGAACGCCTATGAGCAGTTCTTC
j_gene: TRBJ2-1
d_gene: .
abundance: few
v_gene: TRBV27

CDR3aa: CASSQDPAGGYPSGELFF
CDR3nt: TGCGCCAGCAGCCAAGATCCCGCGGGGGGGTACCCATCCGGGGAGCTGTTTTTT
j_gene: TRBJ2-2
d_gene: TRBD2
abundance: .
v_gene: TRBV4-3

CDR3aa: CASSQDLSGSYNEQFF
CDR3nt: TGCGCCAGCAGCCAAGATCTGAGCGGCTCCTACAATGAGCAGTTCTTC
j_gene: TRBJ2-1
d_gene: .
abundance: .
v_gene: TRBV4-1

CDR3aa: CASLRDYTDTQYF
CDR3nt: TGTGCCAGCTTACGGGACTACACAGATACGCAGTATTTT
j_gene: TRBJ2-3
d_gene: TRBD2
abundance: once
v_gene: TRBV2

CDR3aa: CASSQGTRMNTEAFF
CDR3nt: TGTGCCAGCAGCCAAGGGACACGGATGAACACTGAAGCTTTCTTT
j_gene: TRBJ1-1
d_gene: .
abundance: .
v_gene: TRBV7-8

CDR3aa: CASSEQDGEQYF
CDR3nt: TGTGCCAGCAGTGAACAGGACGGTGAGCAGTACTTC
j_gene: TRBJ2-7
d_gene: .
abundance: once
v_gene: TRBV2

CDR3aa: CASSAWDSNYEQYF
CDR3nt: TGTGCCAGTAGTGCCTGGGACAGCAACTACGAGCAGTACTTC
j_gene: TRBJ2-7
d_gene: TRBD1
abundance: .
v_gene: TRBV19

CDR3aa: CATRTVNEKLFF
CDR3nt: TGTGCCACAAGAACAGTTAATGAAAAACTGTTTTTT
j_gene: TRBJ1-4
d_gene: .
abundance: .
v_gene: TRBV6-5

CDR3aa: CASRNTGGGRQPQHF
CDR3nt: TGTGCCAGTAGGAATACAGGGGGAGGACGGCAGCCCCAGCATTTT
j_gene: TRBJ1-5
d_gene: TRBD1
abundance: .
v_gene: TRBV19

CDR3aa: CASSLYTGGLGGYTF
CDR3nt: TGTGCCAGCAGCTTGTATACAGGGGGGCTAGGCGGCTACACCTTC
j_gene: TRBJ1-2
d_gene: TRBD1
abundance: .
v_gene: TRBV5-4

CDR3aa: CASSSPDRGSGQYF
CDR3nt: TGTGCCAGCAGTTCTCCGGACAGGGGTAGTGGGCAGTACTTC
j_gene: TRBJ2-7
d_gene: TRBD1
abundance: .
v_gene: TRBV28

CDR3aa: CATSRDLSGYGYTF
CDR3nt: TGTGCCACCAGCAGAGATCTGAGCGGCTATGGCTACACCTTC
j_gene: TRBJ1-2
d_gene: .
abundance: .
v_gene: TRBV15

CDR3aa: CASSKRGGYTF
CDR3nt: TGTGCCAGCAGTAAGAGGGGTGGCTACACCTTC
j_gene: TRBJ1-2
d_gene: .
abundance: .
v_gene: TRBV12-3/TRBV12-4

CDR3aa: CASSLGKFRDTGGYTF
CDR3nt: TGTGCCAGCAGCTTAGGGAAGTTTCGGGACACGGGTGGCTACACCTTC
j_gene: TRBJ1-2
d_gene: .
abundance: .
v_gene: TRBV13

CDR3aa: CASSLVSSTDTQYF
CDR3nt: TGTGCCAGCAGTTTAGTCAGTAGCACAGATACGCAGTATTTT
j_gene: TRBJ2-3
d_gene: .
abundance: few
v_gene: TRBV27

CDR3aa: CATSRDDLTQYF
CDR3nt: TGTGCCACCAGCAGAGATGACCTCACCCAGTATTTT
j_gene: TRBJ2-3
d_gene: .
abundance: once
v_gene: TRBV15

CDR3aa: CASSLELGARNTIYF
CDR3nt: TGTGCCAGCAGCTTAGAACTGGGGGCGAGAAACACCATATATTTT
j_gene: TRBJ1-3
d_gene: .
abundance: .
v_gene: TRBV7-2

CDR3aa: CASSLGAAYGEQYF
CDR3nt: TGCGCCAGCAGCTTGGGAGCGGCTTACGGCGAGCAGTACTTC
j_gene: TRBJ2-7
d_gene: .
abundance: .
v_gene: TRBV5-1

CDR3aa: CASSPRTGATGELFF
CDR3nt: TGTGCCAGCTCACCGAGGACAGGGGCCACCGGGGAGCTGTTTTTT
j_gene: TRBJ2-2
d_gene: TRBD1
abundance: once
v_gene: TRBV18

CDR3aa: CSAQEQGYYGYTF
CDR3nt: TGCAGCGCCCAGGAACAGGGCTACTATGGCTACACCTTC
j_gene: TRBJ1-2
d_gene: .
abundance: .
v_gene: TRBV29-1

CDR3aa: CASSVDRNSPLHF
CDR3nt: TGTGCCAGCAGCGTAGATCGTAATTCACCCCTCCACTTT
j_gene: TRBJ1-6
d_gene: .
abundance: .
v_gene: TRBV9

CDR3aa: CATSRGRDGNTIYF
CDR3nt: TGTGCCACCAGCAGAGGCAGGGACGGAAACACCATATATTTT
j_gene: TRBJ1-3
d_gene: .
abundance: .
v_gene: TRBV15